The present TCR beta chain was sequenced within a study of T cells in Graves' hyperthyroidism and ophthalmopathy. Amplification of TCR beta CDR3 regions was performed using RNA transcripts as template. During a first-round RT-PCR of the TCR CDR3, the HTBI primer set was used. A single record per CDR3 protein comes from TCRdb applying MiXCR to the multiplex PCR reads. The data contain some 570,000 distinct CDR3 sequences, roughly 18% of them singletons. This clonotype showed up many times. Its target is unknown. CDR1 is SNHLY and CDR2 is FYNNEI in the germline V gene. This CDR3 has 13 residues. V was shortened by 2 bases and J by 1 base, with 5 bases between the two germline ends. The study's findings and limits: Clonotypes that were expanded in thyroid above 0.001 mostly appeared in blood too. The model's output predicted ophthalmopathy at a median of about 5.9 months prior to onset. A 13 V-J signature model discriminated ophthalmopathy versus stable hyperthyroidism.

The sequenced sample consisted of blood. The genes are TRBV2 and TRBJ1-1; the D is unclear. This TCR came from a young woman with Graves' ophthalmopathy. The CDR3 coding sequence is TGTGCCAGCAGTGAACAGGCGAACACTGAAGCTTTCTTT. As protein: CASSEQANTEAFF.